These 8 T cell receptor beta chains originate from one sample sequenced in a study of blood T cell repertoires in COVID-19. Here immunoSEQ multiplex PCR was the method, and the copy in TCRdb shows in-frame clones only, minus some. The table records approximately 32,000 clones, around 86% of them present only once. The sample comprised peripheral blood. The receptors were sampled from a man aged 55 to 70 with active COVID-19.

The table lists this clone with a count of one. The chain combines TRBV19 with TRBJ2-1, with 10 bases lining up with TRBD1. Germline V gene sequence: CDR1 LNHDA, CDR2 SQIVND (reference sequence). V dropped 1 base and J dropped 7; count of bases not matched to a gene: 4. CDR3 length: 15 residues. CDR3 in DNA: TGTGCCAGTAGTATAGGAGGACAGGGGGATAATGAGCAGTTCTTC. This codes for CASSIGGQGDNEQFF.

The chain combines TRBV7-6 with TRBJ1-4, with D hard to call. V lost 4 bases, J lost 10 bases, and 13 bases lay in between. This CDR3 has 13 amino acids. CDR1 is SGHVS, CDR2 FNYEAQ, per germline. The CDR3 sequence is CASSSLEGGKLFF. The CDR3 DNA follows: TGTGCCAGCAGCTCCCTAGAAGGAGGAAAACTGTTTTTT.

This sequence joins TRBV14 and TRBJ2-2; 8 bases are a match to TRBD2. The CDR3 length is 16 residues. Germline CDR1 SGHDN, CDR2 FVKESK. The trim removed 4 bases at V and 3 bases at J, leaving 7 bases unmatched. The CDR3 sequence is CASSRLAGRDTGELFF. CDR3 nucleotide sequence: TGTGCCAGCAGCCGGTTAGCGGGACGGGACACCGGGGAGCTGTTTTTT.

The chain uses TRBV12-5 and TRBJ2-1, with TRBD2 as a possible D gene (5 bases). The CDR3 spans 16 residues. V was trimmed by 0 bases and J by 0 bases, leaving 9 bases between them. The V gene's germline CDR1 is LGHNT and CDR2 FRNRAP. Here the CDR3 DNA reads TGTGCTAGTGGTTTGGTAAGGACTTCCTCCTACAATGAGCAGTTCTTC. As protein: CASGLVRTSSYNEQFF.

The chain has TRBV7-9 and TRBJ2-1; 8 nucleotides match TRBD1. Trimming cost V 4 bases and J 4 bases; bases outside gene matches: 9. From germline, CDR1 is SEHNR and CDR2 FQNEAQ (reference sequence). This CDR3 is built from 16 residues. The CDR3 spells CASSSRLRDRYNEQFF. For the CDR3, the DNA is TGTGCCAGCAGCTCAAGACTCCGGGACAGGTACAATGAGCAGTTCTTC.

V is TRBV13 and J is TRBJ2-3; the match to TRBD1 covers 7 bases. V lost 4 bases and J lost 4; bases outside the gene matches: 5. The germline V gene has CDR1 PRHDT and CDR2 FYEKMQ (reference sequence). CDR3 size: 14 residues. CDR3 loop: CASSSGQVPDTQYF. The DNA of the CDR3 is TGTGCCAGCAGCTCCGGACAGGTCCCAGATACGCAGTATTTT. Supplemented by reference TRBV13 and TRBJ2-3, the full variable domain reads AAGVIQSPRHLIKEKRETATLKCYPIPRHDTVYWYQQGPGQDPQFLISFYEKMQSDKGSIPDRFSAQQFSDYHSELNMSSLELGDSALYFCASSSGQVPDTQYFGPGTRLTVL.

The chain is built from TRBV11-1 and TRBJ2-7; 7 nucleotides agree with TRBD1. V was clipped by 0 bases and J by 4 bases; unmatched bases: 12. Per the germline V gene, CDR1 is SGHAT and CDR2 is FQDESV (reference sequence). This CDR3 region has 17 residues. The CDR3 is CASSLAPLTGKSYEQYF. Written as DNA, the CDR3 is TGTGCCAGCAGCTTAGCCCCCCTGACAGGGAAGTCGTACGAGCAGTACTTC.

V gene TRBV13 combines with J gene TRBJ2-3, with 10 bases matching TRBD2. Germline V gene data show CDR1 as PRHDT and CDR2 as FYEKMQ (reference sequence). Trimming at V came to 5 bases and at J to 3 bases, leaving 11 bases not matched to a gene. The CDR3 covers 17 residues. The CDR3 sequence: CASSRRLAGDPTDTQYF. CDR3 coding DNA: TGTGCCAGCAGCCGGCGCCTAGCGGGAGACCCGACAGATACGCAGTATTTT.